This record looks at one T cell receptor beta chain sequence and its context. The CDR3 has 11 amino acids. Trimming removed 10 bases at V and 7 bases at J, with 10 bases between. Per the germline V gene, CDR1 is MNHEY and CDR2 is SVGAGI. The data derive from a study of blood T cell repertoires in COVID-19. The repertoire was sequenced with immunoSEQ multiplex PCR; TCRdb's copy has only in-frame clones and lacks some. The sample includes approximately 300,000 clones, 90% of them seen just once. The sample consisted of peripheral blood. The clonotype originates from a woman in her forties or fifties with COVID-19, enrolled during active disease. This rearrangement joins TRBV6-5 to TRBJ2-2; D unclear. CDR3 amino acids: CATLSHGELFF. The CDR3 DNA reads TGTGCCACCCTGAGCCACGGGGAGCTGTTTTTT.